This T cell receptor beta chain was retrieved from a study of cytomegalovirus exposure and HLA in healthy donors (dated 2017 in TCRdb). Turning to the overall study: According to an earlier analysis of 550 to 700 of the donors, about 179 million T cells yielded 117 million unique TCR beta sequences and around 280 Gb of sequence data. Roughly 300 gigabases of sequencing data and roughly 90 million unique TCR sequences were included in an early release covering 500 to 750 HLA-typed donors. The genetic ancestry cluster associated with self-reported Caucasian donors included 81% of the roughly 410 genotyped donors. The study aimed to test whether cataloging public T cell receptors could reveal signatures of past pathogen exposure. Using immunosequencing, the study profiled T cell repertoires from fewer than 850 subjects and related those repertoires to cytomegalovirus serostatus. Along with the 666-subject first cohort, a separate validation cohort of over a hundred different subjects was used. The study combined high-throughput TCR immunosequencing, statistical association of individual TCRs with disease status, and machine learning to predict cytomegalovirus infection status. A later analysis re-analyzed previously published TCR beta repertoires from 666 donors and added high-resolution HLA genotyping to study TCR occurrence patterns. Rather than using new phenotypic data, the later analysis identified candidate immune exposures from TCR beta sequences and from how often those sequences occurred across donors. An earlier analysis of approximately 580 of the donors used high-throughput TCR beta sequencing to judge whether each TCR beta V gene segment behaved as functional or pseudogenic. Donor age, sex, ethnicity and CMV serostatus were compiled together with the repertoire data. Genome-wide SNP genotypes for about 60% of the roughly 700 donors were used in a later genetic analysis, which treated that subset as a discovery cohort. Every discovery cohort repertoire had been produced on one sequencing platform. Class I and class II HLA loci were covered by the typing at four-digit resolution. Typing coverage varied by locus: roughly 629-640 donors for A, B, C, DRB1 and DQB1; more than 500 for DQA1; approximately 610 for DPA1; roughly 450 for DPB1. Roughly 5 DR-DQ haplotypes were handled as single units for association and clustering, since linkage in the cohort was strong. Among 398 genotyped donors of the cohort, an average of about 240,000 unique TCR beta nucleotide sequences was sequenced per donor, of which roughly 18% were non-productive. Overall study outcomes, separate from this receptor: A further reported finding was that TCR beta sequences accurately predicted the HLA-A and HLA-B alleles for most subjects in the first cohort. HLA typing was unavailable for some donors at each locus, so association tests used only the typed subset. The study listed 164 TCR beta chains as associated with cytomegalovirus. Only TCR beta chains were sequenced in this cohort, and the absence of alpha or paired-chain data limited detectable features. In a later analysis, the rate of TCR association differed among HLA loci, with DRB1 alleles having the most associated TCRs and HLA-C alleles having the fewest. Some IMGT-functional V segments, including TRBV6-2 and TRBV6-3, could not be distinguished by the 87-base-pair reads and were therefore excluded. A cluster of highly shared sequence variants was judged likely to be a technical artifact of the sequencing pipeline. Correlated functional status among segregating V segments might reflect linkage disequilibrium, but an unknown experimental factor could not be ruled out. The only immune exposure information available for the cohort was CMV serostatus. Most TCR sequences were seen in very few donors, while some public TCRs were found in many individuals. An earlier analysis of around 500 of the donors showed that most TCR beta V segments appeared in productive rearrangements either about 87% or about 30% of the time, which broadly matched IMGT annotations. Several of the top co-occurrence clusters appeared to be linked to parvovirus B19, influenza, CMV and Epstein-Barr virus, according to a later analysis. In a later genetic analysis, fewer N-insertions in productive TCRs were reported among donors in an Asian-associated ancestry cluster than the roughly 710-donor mean. In vitro tests confirmed that a few of the cytomegalovirus-associated TCR beta chains recognize cytomegalovirus antigens. Cytomegalovirus status was reported to be diagnosed by the classifier with high specificity and sensitivity in both the original and validation cohorts. The earlier analysis of 450 to 700 of the donors excluded roughly 17 rarely observed V segments, including chromosome 9 orphons, because counts were too low. According to a later analysis, most CMV-associated TCR beta chains appeared to be HLA-restricted, and the HLA associations seemed to be driven largely by CMV exposure. A later analysis found that HLA-associated TCR beta chains were more clonally expanded and had lower generation probabilities than equally common non-associated chains. The authors suggested that the approach could potentially be extended to other disease states and immunological phenotypes. In a later genetic analysis, a missense DCLRE1C variant was associated with V-gene and J-gene trimming of TCR beta chains, and the association was replicated in an independent cohort. When HLA alleles, especially DR and DQ, strongly co-occurred, attributing TCR associations to individual alleles was difficult. In a later analysis, some 18,000 TCR beta sequences were associated with specific HLA alleles at a false discovery rate of 0.05. Roughly uniform sequencing depth across donors was assumed in presence/absence analyses, although this assumption may not hold.

Based on the germline V gene, the CDR1 and CDR2 sequences are MNHNS and SASEGT. The CDR3 starts with the cysteine, ends with the phenylalanine, and has 12 residues. Solely the CDR3 DNA is kept, with 36 bases framed from the first base. V sheds 6 bases and J sheds 7 bases, leaving 7 bases between their ends. In total, 630 or so healthy bone marrow donors made up the cohort. All cohort members were sampled while nominally healthy, although unrecorded immune exposures were likely present. The donor was CMV seronegative and was included in the group of over 300 seronegative cohort members. Every donor gave a peripheral blood sample, and the peripheral blood mononuclear cells from that sample were used for TCR beta sequencing. Genomic DNA was extracted from the blood cell samples with the Qiagen DNeasy Blood Extraction Kit. The library was prepared using the immunoSEQ multiplex PCR assay. The multiplex PCR relied on a mix of 60 forward primers for TCR Vbeta segments and 13 reverse primers for TCR Jbeta segments. The CDR3 region of rearranged TCR beta genes was amplified from genomic DNA with a multiplex PCR assay. The Illumina HiSeq System was used to sequence the amplified TCR beta libraries as 87-base-pair reads. Processing in the source paper ran as follows. In a later analysis, tens of millions of unique TCR beta chains were counted across the approximately 640 repertoires, and around 10 million of these chains were shared by at least two donors. Raw reads were error-corrected and collapsed into unique sequences with a nearest-neighbor algorithm that merged closely related sequences to remove PCR and sequencing errors. V, D and J gene segments were assigned by aligning CDR3 sequences to IMGT reference sequences. For a sequence to be retained, at least a six-nucleotide match to both a V gene segment and a J gene segment was required. A rearrangement counted as productive if the CDR3 had no stop codons and remained in frame with V and J, and every other rearrangement counted as non-productive. Following IMGT convention, CDR3 was defined as the stretch from the second conserved V-encoded cysteine up to the conserved J-encoded phenylalanine. Sequences without an unambiguous match to a single V gene segment were excluded from the earlier analysis of about 600 of the donors. An earlier analysis of 587 of the donors classified V segments as functional when productive rearrangements were above 56.7% and as segregating when the standard deviation between donors was above 5%. A statistical classification framework was built to diagnose cytomegalovirus status from the catalog of TCR beta chain sequences. A later analysis assigned V and J genes by comparing TCR nucleotide sequences with IMGT/GENE-DB human TR gene sequences. A later analysis assigned CDR3 sequences and most-parsimonious VDJ recombination scenarios with the TCRdist pipeline. In a later analysis, each TCR beta chain was defined by its CDR3 amino acid sequence together with its V-gene family, and reads without a unique V-gene family were excluded. To address suspected cross-contamination and a sequencing artifact, a later analysis removed 592 highly shared, low-generation-probability nucleotide sequences. In a later analysis, a clonal expansion index for each public chain was calculated from normalized within-repertoire ranks of inferred template counts. Generation probabilities in a later analysis came from a VDJ recombination model fitted to out-of-frame rearrangements, and those results were checked against IGoR. In a later analysis, hypergeometric tests were used to score TCR-TCR, TCR-HLA and TCR-CMV co-occurrence, with a repertoire-size bias correction applied to TCR pairs. False discovery rates were estimated in a later analysis by permuting HLA or CMV assignments 20 times. In a later analysis, co-occurring TCRs were grouped using DBSCAN, with TCRdist sequence similarity added in when clustering inside HLA-allele-positive subsets. Repertoires with fewer than 30,000 or more than 120,000 public chains, plus five repertoires with anomalous nucleotide sharing, were excluded from co-occurrence clustering. This is the immuneACCESS table as TCRdb keeps it, with only in-frame sequences that have V and J called. A part of the clones is gone; compared with another copy, unresolved V genes explain less than half, and the rest is unexplained. V and J calls and clone size are as listed in that table; D and trimming were resolved from the DNA. This sample lists under 85,000 clones; about 82% were detected once. The ten biggest clones cover less than 5% of the sample.

Worth noting for this clone: Its cognate antigen has yet to be identified. Nothing much larger sits one base from this clone, and base qualities are not available.

The sequence came from a woman aged 25 to 39 in good health and CMV-seronegative. The chain links TRBV6-1 with TRBJ1-6; the D gene is perhaps TRBD1, from 5 matching bases. Sample: PBMCs. The CDR3 has the sequence CASRQGNSPLHF. The DNA reads as follows: TGTGCCAGCAGGCAGGGAAATTCACCCCTCCACTTT.